This T cell receptor (beta chain) comes out of a study of shared clonotypes between healthy human individuals. Study outcomes and limitations: The sole specimen, blood, was sampled, and tissue repertoires likely differ.

Note on this clone: Its target is unknown.

With V trimmed by 5 bases and J by 5 bases, 9 bases remained unmatched. From germline, CDR1 is WNHNN and CDR2 SYGVQD (reference sequence). The CDR3 totals 15 residues. Several immunoSEQ 96-well plates shared each subset's DNA, each plate a replicate. The method was immunoSEQ multiplex PCR; TCRdb's version includes in-frame clones alone and lacks a portion of them. This sample carries about half a million clones, 60% to 80% of them seen once, and the ten largest clones take around 11%. Sequenced: PBMCs. The chain joins TRBV10-1 to TRBJ2-7; TRBD1 aligns across 10 bases. The receptor was derived from a woman aged 40 to 55 in good health. Some clones in this sample may be carry-over from other donors' samples. The CDR3 DNA reads TGCGCCAGCAGTCCCAGCAGACAGGGGGCCGACGAGCAGTACTTC. Its protein is CASSPSRQGADEQYF.